This T cell receptor beta chain stems from a study of blood T cell repertoires in COVID-19. Study details: COVID-19 samples collected from the United States, Italy and Spain covered acute and convalescent phases. Sources were T cells, B-cell-depleted T cells, or PBMCs; the material itself was cDNA or gDNA.

Authors' methods: How many nucleated cells were present was estimated from reference gene primer amplification. Using immunoSEQ multiplex PCR, the repertoire was profiled, and TCRdb retains in-frame clones only, with some absent. The V and J calls and clone size are taken from that table; D and trimming were inferred from the DNA. The sample yields more than 200,000 clones, 88% seen once. Germline assignment: CDR1 SGDLS and CDR2 YYNGEE. V was cut by 0 bases and J by 5 bases, with 21 bases left in between. This CDR3 region has 17 residues. V is TRBV9 and J is TRBJ2-7; D might be TRBD2 (6 bases). The sequence was collected from a human donor in a cohort sampled during active COVID-19. The sequenced sample consisted of peripheral blood. CDR3 residues: CASSVGQFLPPGDEQYF. The CDR3 bases are TGTGCCAGCAGCGTAGGACAGTTCCTACCCCCGGGGGACGAGCAGTACTTC.